The 31 T cell receptor beta chains reported below all come from one sample, sequenced in a study of blood T cell repertoires in COVID-19. Sequencing was performed with immunoSEQ multiplex PCR; in TCRdb, only in-frame clones are kept and a portion is missing. Here the sample spans about 370,000 clones, roughly nine tenths being singletons. Sequenced input: PBMCs or T cells enriched from blood (not recorded which). The receptors stem from a woman between 40 and 55 years old who had been exposed to COVID-19.

This chain connects TRBV5-1 to TRBJ2-7; perhaps TRBD2 as D (5 bases). The CDR3 length is 15 residues. Germline lookup yields CDR1 SGHRS and CDR2 YFSETQ. V lost 0 bases to trimming and J lost 5 bases, with 15 bases between them. The CDR3 coding sequence is TGCGCCAGCAGCTTGGGATGGGGTGAGGAGGACGAGCAGTACTTC. Translated: CASSLGWGEEDEQYF.

The chain has TRBV12-3 or TRBV12-4 and TRBJ1-1, with TRBD1 matching 7 bases. The CDR3 is 13 amino acids. The V gene end was trimmed by 1 base and the J gene end by 7 bases; junction bases not matched to a gene: 3. The CDR3 DNA reads TGTGCCAGCAGTTTAGTCGGGGACAGTGAAGCTTTCTTT. Translating gives CASSLVGDSEAFF.

The V gene is TRBV19, the J gene TRBJ1-2; D gene ambiguous. Per germline, CDR1 LNHDA and CDR2 SQIVND (reference sequence). Trimming stripped 2 bases from V and 4 bases from J, with 14 bases between. The CDR3 runs 15 residues. This CDR3 is CASSITGREGYGYTF. The DNA of the CDR3 is TGTGCCAGTAGTATAACGGGAAGGGAAGGCTATGGCTACACCTTC.

The rearrangement uses TRBV3-1 (or the pseudogene TRBV3-2) and TRBJ2-6; D is ambiguous. The CDR3 is 15 residues long. Trimming removed 4 bases from V and 0 bases from J, with 7 bases in between. The germline V gene has CDR1 LGHDT and CDR2 YNNKEL (reference sequence). CDR3 sequence reads: CASSRQTSGANVLTF. The CDR3 DNA sequence: TGTGCCAGCAGCCGACAAACCTCTGGGGCCAACGTCCTGACTTTC.

The CDR3 DNA reads TGTGCCAGTAGTCCGACGGGGGGGACTAATGAAAAACTGTTTTTT. It encodes CASSPTGGTNEKLFF. The chain uses TRBV19 and TRBJ1-4, with a tentative D call TRBD1 (5 bases). Germline CDR1 and CDR2: LNHDA and SQIVND (reference sequence). There are 15 residues in the CDR3. V was pared by 5 bases and J by 2 bases, with 12 bases between.

The chain employs TRBV3-1 (or the pseudogene TRBV3-2) and TRBJ2-2; TRBD2 matches at 7 bases. Germline V CDR1 and CDR2: LGHDT, YNNKEL (reference sequence). V shed 1 base, J shed 7 bases, and the junction held 9 bases outside the gene matches. The CDR3 has 16 residues. The CDR3 region is CASSQVVLGGSGELFF. As DNA, the CDR3 is TGTGCCAGCAGCCAAGTGGTTCTGGGGGGGAGCGGGGAGCTGTTTTTT.

V is TRBV2 and J is TRBJ1-1; 7 bases match TRBD1. The CDR3 sequence is 15 residues long. The germline V gene encodes CDR1 SNHLY and CDR2 FYNNEI. Trimming removed 7 bases from V and 5 bases from J; junction bases left unmatched: 13. The CDR3 region has the DNA TGTGCCAGCACCCATCCTCTAAGGGGGCCAACTGAAGCTTTCTTT. Protein product: CASTHPLRGPTEAFF.

The chain links TRBV4-3 to TRBJ1-1; 10 positions match TRBD1. The CDR3 runs 14 residues. The J segment lost 5 bases and the V segment lost 3 bases, leaving 3 bases of the junction unmatched. In germline, CDR1 is LGHNA, CDR2 YSLEER. CDR3 DNA sequence: TGCGCCAGCAGCCAGGACAGGGGGATAACTGAAGCTTTCTTT. Protein sequence: CASSQDRGITEAFF.

This clone has a handful of counts. V gene TRBV18 combines with J gene TRBJ1-4, with TRBD1 identical over 8 bases. Trimming took 3 bases from V and 4 from J; bases not matched to a gene: 4. The CDR3 covers 15 residues. Germline loops: CDR1 KGHSH, CDR2 LQKENI. The CDR3 nucleotides read TGTGCCAGCTCACCTGGACAGGGAAATAATGAAAAACTGTTTTTT. Translated: CASSPGQGNNEKLFF.

This clone was detected once. V usage is TRBV4-2 and J usage is TRBJ1-1; D is undetermined. Germline V CDR1 and CDR2: LGHNA, YNFKEQ. The CDR3 covers 16 residues. Trimming cost V 1 base and J 2 bases, with 14 bases left between them. CDR3 sequence (DNA): TGTGCCAGCAGCCAAGGGGGAGGGCCCTTAAACACTGAAGCTTTCTTT. This codes for CASSQGGGPLNTEAFF.

The genes are TRBV5-6 and TRBJ1-4; TRBD1 agrees at 8 bases. There are 15 residues in the CDR3. Trimming removed 1 base from V and 7 bases from J; junction bases left unmatched: 6. The germline V gene encodes CDR1 SGHDT and CDR2 YYEEEE. The CDR3 sequence: CASSLPRGRVEKLFF. CDR3 coding DNA: TGTGCCAGCAGCTTGCCCAGGGGGCGTGTTGAAAAACTGTTTTTT.

This clone is a singleton in its sample. As DNA, the CDR3 is TGTGCCAGCAGCTTGGGGGACAGGGGCGACACAGATACGCAGTATTTT. This encodes CASSLGDRGDTDTQYF. The chain recombines TRBV5-4 with TRBJ2-3; 10 bases are a match to TRBD1. The CDR3 has 16 residues. V was pared by 0 bases and J by 2 bases, with 3 bases of the junction left unmatched. CDR1 and CDR2 from the germline V gene are SGHNT and YYREEE (reference sequence). Looking up the rest from reference TRBV5-4 and TRBJ2-3 gives the full variable domain: ETGVTQSPTHLIKTRGQQVTLRCSSQSGHNTVSWYQQALGQGPQFIFQYYREEENGRGNFPPRFSGLQFPNYSSELNVNALELDDSALYLCASSLGDRGDTDTQYFGPGTRLTVL.

The chain recombines TRBV7-9 with TRBJ2-7; 9 bases map to TRBD1. The length of the CDR3 is 13 residues. V lost 5 bases, J lost 3 bases, and 2 bases stayed unmatched. Germline CDR1 SEHNR, CDR2 FQNEAQ (reference sequence). CDR3 loop: CASSPDRGYEQYF. The CDR3 DNA sequence: TGTGCCAGCAGCCCGGACAGGGGCTACGAGCAGTACTTC.

In DNA form, the CDR3 reads TGCGCCAGCAGTGACAGACAGTTAGCTAACTATGGCTACACCTTC. It encodes CASSDRQLANYGYTF. The chain links TRBV10-2 to TRBJ1-2; weak D call: TRBD1 (5 bases). CDR1 is WSHSY and CDR2 is SAAADI in the germline V gene. The germline V and J ends were trimmed by 3 bases and 0 bases, with 11 bases remaining between them. The CDR3 consists of 15 residues.

This clone was counted a few times. The chain uses TRBV5-1 and TRBJ1-2, with unresolved D. Trimming took 1 base from V and 0 from J, leaving 7 bases between them. The CDR3 is 14 residues long. Per germline, CDR1 SGHRS and CDR2 YFSETQ. CDR3 in amino acids: CASSLSEPNYGYTF. In DNA form, the CDR3 reads TGCGCCAGCAGCTTGTCAGAACCTAACTATGGCTACACCTTC.

This chain joins TRBV14 and TRBJ2-3; TRBD1 aligns across 10 bases. Germline-derived CDR1 and CDR2 are SGHDN and FVKESK. The CDR3 is made up of 16 amino acids. Trimming at V came to 0 bases and at J to 3 bases, leaving 3 bases not matched to a gene. In DNA, the CDR3 is TGTGCCAGCAGCCAAGATTCGGGACAGGGGACAGATACGCAGTATTTT. Its translation is CASSQDSGQGTDTQYF.

The V call is TRBV7-2, the J call TRBJ1-5; 10 bases line up with TRBD1. This CDR3 spans 16 amino acids. Trimming took 5 bases from V and 4 from J; bases not matched to a gene: 8. The germline V gene encodes CDR1 SGHTA and CDR2 FQGNSA. CDR3: CASSREGTGANQPQHF. In DNA, the CDR3 is TGTGCCAGCAGCAGGGAAGGGACAGGGGCAAATCAGCCCCAGCATTTT.

The J gene is TRBJ2-7, the V gene TRBV18; D remains ambiguous. Germline CDR1 KGHSH, CDR2 LQKENI. The CDR3 consists of 15 residues. V was shortened by 3 bases and J by 7 bases, with 19 bases between the two germline ends. The CDR3 spells CASSPPTPHPIEQYF. The CDR3 DNA reads TGTGCCAGCTCACCGCCTACCCCTCACCCTATAGAGCAGTACTTC.

This clone was counted once. The rearrangement links TRBV11-1 to TRBJ1-2, with D perhaps matching TRBD1 (5 bases). In germline, CDR1 is SGHAT, CDR2 FQDESV (reference sequence). The germline V and J ends were trimmed by 1 base and 2 bases, with 8 bases remaining between them. The CDR3 runs to 14 residues. CDR3 nucleotide sequence: TGTGCCAGCAGCTTAGGATCAGGGAACTATGGCTACACCTTC. Protein sequence: CASSLGSGNYGYTF.

This chain joins TRBV7-2 and TRBJ1-5; D remains ambiguous. The CDR3 length is 13 residues. Trimming removed 1 base from V and 6 bases from J, with 7 bases in between. Per germline, CDR1 SGHTA and CDR2 FQGNSA. The CDR3: CASSLVESQPQHF. Written as DNA, the CDR3 is TGTGCCAGCAGCTTAGTAGAGAGTCAGCCCCAGCATTTT.

This clone was seen only once. The chain joins TRBV7-2 to TRBJ1-5; D may be TRBD1 (6 bases). This CDR3 spans 15 amino acids. The germline V gene has CDR1 SGHTA and CDR2 FQGNSA. Trimming stripped 4 bases from V and 6 bases from J, with 16 bases between. This chain's CDR3 is CASSSTTGSGQPQHF. In DNA, the CDR3 is TGTGCCAGCAGCTCAACGACAGGATCGGGTCAGCCCCAGCATTTT. Full variable domain (missing parts from reference TRBV7-2 and TRBJ1-5): GAGVSQSPSNKVTEKGKDVELRCDPISGHTALYWYRQSLGQGLEFLIYFQGNSAPDKSGLPSDRFSAERTGGSVSTLTIQRTQQEDSAVYLCASSSTTGSGQPQHFGDGTRLSIL.

The gene calls are TRBV18 and TRBJ1-5; 10 bases map to TRBD1. The CDR3 totals 15 residues. Per the germline V gene, CDR1 is KGHSH and CDR2 is LQKENI. J gave up 6 bases and V 5 bases, and 7 bases lay outside the gene matches. CDR3 nucleotides: TGTGCCAGCTCAGCCGGGACAGGGGTTAGTCAGCCCCAGCATTTT. Protein: CASSAGTGVSQPQHF.

The CDR3 DNA is TGTGCCAGTAGTACCCGACGGGACTCATCAAAGAGGGCTTTCTTT. It yields the protein CASSTRRDSSKRAFF. The chain carries TRBV19 and TRBJ1-1; perhaps TRBD1 as D (5 bases). Per the germline V gene, CDR1 is LNHDA and CDR2 is SQIVND (reference sequence). This CDR3 region has 15 residues. The V end lost 4 bases, the J end lost 11 bases, and 23 bases lay between the germline ends.

This rearrangement joins TRBV30 to TRBJ1-1; 10 bases align to TRBD1. V shed 5 bases, J shed 11 bases, and the junction held 5 bases outside the gene matches. Germline loops: CDR1 GTSNPN, CDR2 SVGIG (reference sequence). This CDR3 comprises 11 residues. The CDR3 region is CAWGTGVLAFF. The CDR3 DNA reads as TGTGCCTGGGGGACAGGGGTACTGGCTTTCTTT.

The chain is built from TRBV12-3 or TRBV12-4 and TRBJ2-3; a weak D match, TRBD1 (6 bases). The CDR3 sequence is 11 residues long. Trimming took 6 bases from V and 5 from J, leaving 6 bases between them. CDR3 loop: CASRQGDTQYF. As DNA, the CDR3 is TGTGCCAGCAGACAGGGAGATACGCAGTATTTT.

This clone came up once. The chain joins TRBV6-5 to TRBJ1-5; no clear D. The germline gives CDR1 MNHEY, CDR2 SVGAGI. Between the trimmed V and J ends, which lost 6 bases and 6 bases, there was a span of 9 bases. This CDR3 spans 12 amino acids. The CDR3 loop is CASSSHTQPQHF. CDR3 bases: TGTGCCAGCAGCTCACACACTCAGCCCCAGCATTTT.

With respect to this clone: This same CDR3 is encoded by further DNA sequences in the sample. The CDR3 DNA reads as TGTGCCAGCAGCCAAGGACTGAGCAATCAGCCCCAGCATTTT. Amino acid sequence: CASSQGLSNQPQHF. The genes are TRBV3-1 (or the pseudogene TRBV3-2) and TRBJ1-5, with D unresolved. This CDR3 has 14 amino acids. V lost 1 base to trimming and J lost 1 base, with 5 bases between them. Germline values: CDR1 LGHDT, CDR2 YNNKEL (reference sequence).

The chain couples TRBV27 to TRBJ2-1; a possible D gene is TRBD1 (7 bases). V shed 6 bases and J shed 0 bases, with 15 bases lying between them. This CDR3 contains 16 residues. CDR1 and CDR2 (germline): MNHEY, SMNVEV (reference sequence). CDR3 amino acids: CASSRRQGGSYNEQFF. The CDR3 bases are TGTGCCAGCAGCCGTAGACAGGGAGGCTCCTACAATGAGCAGTTCTTC.

The chain has TRBV14 and TRBJ1-4; tentative D call: TRBD1 (5 bases). The length of the CDR3 is 15 residues. In germline, CDR1 is SGHDN, CDR2 FVKESK. Trimming took off 0 bases at V and 1 base at J, with 6 bases between the two ends. CDR3 DNA: TGTGCCAGCAGCCAAGACAGGGTAACTAATGAAAAACTGTTTTTT. As protein: CASSQDRVTNEKLFF. Full variable domain (remainder filled in from reference TRBV14 and TRBJ1-4): EAGVTQFPSHSVIEKGQTVTLRCDPISGHDNLYWYRRVMGKEIKFLLHFVKESKQDESGMPNNRFLAERTGGTYSTLKVQPAELEDSGVYFCASSQDRVTNEKLFFGSGTQLSVL.

The CDR3 nucleotides are TGTGCCAGCAGTGGATACAGGGCGAGGACTAATGAAAAACTGTTTTTT. Translation gives CASSGYRARTNEKLFF. This rearrangement joins TRBV6-1 to TRBJ1-4, with D possibly TRBD1 on 6 matching bases. The germline V gene has CDR1 MNHNS and CDR2 SASEGT. Trimming left V 4 bases short and J 2 bases short, with 14 bases between. This CDR3 has 16 amino acids.

This clone was seen only a few times. The V and J genes are TRBV27 and TRBJ2-7; 7 bases align to TRBD2. From germline, CDR1 is MNHEY and CDR2 SMNVEV (reference sequence). J gave up 0 bases and V 7 bases, and 6 bases lay outside the gene matches. CDR3 length equals 14 residues. CDR3 bases: TGTGCCAGCACCCGAGCGGGGACCTCCTACGAGCAGTACTTC. Its protein product is CASTRAGTSYEQYF.